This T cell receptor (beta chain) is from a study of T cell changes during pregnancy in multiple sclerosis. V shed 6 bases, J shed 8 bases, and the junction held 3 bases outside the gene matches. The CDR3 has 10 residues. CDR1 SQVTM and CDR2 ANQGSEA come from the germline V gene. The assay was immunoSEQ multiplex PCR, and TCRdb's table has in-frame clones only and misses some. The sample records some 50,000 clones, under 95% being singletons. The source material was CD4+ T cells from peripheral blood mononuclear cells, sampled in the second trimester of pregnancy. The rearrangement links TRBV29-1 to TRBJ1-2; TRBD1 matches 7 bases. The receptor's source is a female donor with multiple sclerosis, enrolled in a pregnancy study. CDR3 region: CSVRDSGYTF. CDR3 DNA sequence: TGCAGCGTGCGGGACAGCGGCTACACCTTC.